Listed here are 2 T cell receptor beta chains from one sample, sequenced in a study of blood T cell repertoires in COVID-19. Clones were read by immunoSEQ multiplex PCR, and TCRdb kept only the in-frame ones, dropping some. The data show 150,000 to 200,000 clones, with approximately 78% seen just once and about a tenth held by the top ten. The material sequenced was peripheral blood. These TCRs come from a human donor in a cohort sampled during active COVID-19.

V and J are TRBV5-6 and TRBJ2-5, with TRBD1 matching 10 bases. The CDR3 runs to 14 residues. CDR1 is SGHDT and CDR2 is YYEEEE in the germline V gene. J gave up 2 bases and V 4 bases, and 2 bases lay outside the gene matches. As DNA, the CDR3 is TGTGCCAGCAGCCGGGACAGGGGACAAGAGACCCAGTACTTC. Amino acids: CASSRDRGQETQYF.

The rearrangement joins TRBV10-3 to TRBJ2-6; 12 nucleotides agree with TRBD1. The CDR3 length is 19 residues. V shed 6 bases and J 0 bases; nucleotides not matched to a gene: 9. Germline V gene lookup returns CDR1 ENHRY and CDR2 SYGVKD. This CDR3 is CAIRAGTGGLPSGANVLTF. Here the CDR3 DNA reads TGTGCCATCAGAGCCGGGACAGGGGGCCTCCCCTCTGGGGCCAACGTCCTGACTTTC.